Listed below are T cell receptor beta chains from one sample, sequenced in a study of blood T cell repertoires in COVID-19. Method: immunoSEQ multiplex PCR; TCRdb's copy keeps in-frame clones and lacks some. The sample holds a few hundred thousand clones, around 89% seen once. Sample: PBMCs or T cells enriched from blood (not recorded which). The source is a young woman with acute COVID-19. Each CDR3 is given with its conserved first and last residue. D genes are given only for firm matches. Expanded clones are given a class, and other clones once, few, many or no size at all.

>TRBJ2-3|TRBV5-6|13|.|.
CASSSTNTDTQYF
TGTGCCAGCAGCTCAACTAACACAGATACGCAGTATTTT
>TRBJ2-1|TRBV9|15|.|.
CASSVGAKSGNEQFF
TGTGCCAGCAGCGTAGGGGCTAAATCTGGCAATGAGCAGTTCTTC
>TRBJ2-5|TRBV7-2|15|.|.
CASSLVGGGVETQYF
TGTGCCAGCAGCTTAGTAGGCGGAGGGGTGGAGACCCAGTACTTC
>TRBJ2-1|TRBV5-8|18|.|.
CASSLVGTSNQGNNEQFF
TGTGCCAGCAGCCTCGTCGGGACCTCGAACCAGGGGAACAATGAGCAGTTCTTC
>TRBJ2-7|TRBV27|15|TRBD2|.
CASSSGLAGLSEQYF
TGTGCCAGCAGTTCGGGACTAGCGGGACTCTCCGAGCAGTACTTC
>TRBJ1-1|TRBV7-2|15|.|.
CASSLTGTPATEAFF
TGTGCCAGCAGCTTAACCGGGACACCGGCCACTGAAGCTTTCTTT
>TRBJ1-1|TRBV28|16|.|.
CASSFWGGRENTEAFF
TGTGCCAGCAGTTTTTGGGGGGGTCGGGAAAACACTGAAGCTTTCTTT
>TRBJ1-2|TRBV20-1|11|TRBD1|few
CSARTGEGYTF
TGCAGTGCCAGGACAGGTGAAGGCTACACCTTC
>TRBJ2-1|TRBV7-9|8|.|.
CAIGEQFF
TGTGCCATCGGTGAGCAGTTCTTC
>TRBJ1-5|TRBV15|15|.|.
CATSRDRDRNQPQHF
TGTGCCACCAGCAGAGATCGCGACAGAAATCAGCCCCAGCATTTT
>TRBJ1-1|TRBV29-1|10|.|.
CSARDFEAFF
TGCAGCGCCCGGGACTTTGAAGCTTTCTTT
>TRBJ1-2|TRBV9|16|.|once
CASSPSQREEGYGYTF
TGTGCCAGCAGCCCTAGCCAACGGGAAGAGGGCTATGGCTACACCTTC
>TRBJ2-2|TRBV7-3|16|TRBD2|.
CASSFPGASGTGELFF
TGTGCCAGCAGCTTCCCCGGGGCTAGCGGGACCGGGGAGCTGTTTTTT
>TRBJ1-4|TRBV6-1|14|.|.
CASSEAQGVEKLFF
TGTGCCAGCAGTGAAGCACAGGGTGTCGAAAAACTGTTTTTT
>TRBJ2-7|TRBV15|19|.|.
CATSRDPISGYQIPYEQYF
TGTGCCACCAGCAGAGATCCAATATCCGGGTATCAGATCCCCTACGAGCAGTACTTC
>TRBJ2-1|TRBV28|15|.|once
CASSSASGAADEQFF
TGTGCCAGCAGTTCCGCGAGCGGAGCCGCCGATGAGCAGTTCTTC
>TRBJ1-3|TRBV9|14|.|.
CASTVGLSGNTIYF
TGTGCCAGCACCGTAGGTCTTTCTGGAAACACCATATATTTT
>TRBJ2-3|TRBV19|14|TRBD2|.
CASSGTISTDTQYF
TGTGCCAGTAGTGGGACTATTAGCACAGATACGCAGTATTTT
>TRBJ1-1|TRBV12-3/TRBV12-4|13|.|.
CASSLGGSTEAFF
TGTGCCAGCAGTTTAGGCGGCAGCACTGAAGCTTTCTTT
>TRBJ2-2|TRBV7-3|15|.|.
CASSPHTANTGELFF
TGTGCCAGCAGCCCGCATACAGCAAACACCGGGGAGCTGTTTTTT
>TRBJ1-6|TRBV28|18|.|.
CASSLPGYALRDNSPLHF
TGTGCCAGCAGTCTCCCGGGGTATGCACTGAGAGATAATTCACCCCTCCACTTT
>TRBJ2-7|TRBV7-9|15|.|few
CASSYQELGAYEQYF
TGTGCCAGCAGCTACCAGGAGTTGGGAGCCTACGAGCAGTACTTC
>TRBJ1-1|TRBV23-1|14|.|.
CASSLLLGITEAFF
TGCGCCAGCAGTCTATTACTCGGGATTACTGAAGCTTTCTTT
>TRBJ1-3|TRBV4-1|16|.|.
CASSQDLRTAGNTIYF
TGCGCCAGCAGCCAAGATCTTCGGACTGCTGGAAACACCATATATTTT
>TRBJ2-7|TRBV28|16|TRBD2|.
CASREPQTSGSYEQYF
TGTGCCAGCAGAGAACCCCAGACTAGCGGGAGCTACGAGCAGTACTTC
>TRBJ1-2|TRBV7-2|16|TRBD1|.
CASSLGAQGAVYGYTF
TGTGCCAGCAGCTTAGGGGCACAGGGGGCAGTCTATGGCTACACCTTC
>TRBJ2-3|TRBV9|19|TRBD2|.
CASSVGRWTSGRAGDTQYF
TGTGCCAGCAGCGTGGGTCGGTGGACTAGCGGGAGGGCCGGAGATACGCAGTATTTT
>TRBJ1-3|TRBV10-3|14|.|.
CAISEITGQNTIYF
TGTGCCATCAGTGAGATCACAGGCCAAAACACCATATATTTT
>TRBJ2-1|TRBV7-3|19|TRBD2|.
CASSSPSLLAGIPYNEQFF
TGTGCCAGCAGCTCTCCAAGCCTACTAGCGGGAATCCCCTACAATGAGCAGTTCTTC
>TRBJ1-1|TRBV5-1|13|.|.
CASSLERDTEAFF
TGCGCCAGCAGCTTGGAGCGAGATACTGAAGCTTTCTTT
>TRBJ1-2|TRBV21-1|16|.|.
CASSKALWTGLYGYTF
TGTGCCAGCAGCAAAGCGCTCTGGACAGGGCTCTATGGCTACACCTTC
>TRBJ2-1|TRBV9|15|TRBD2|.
CASSGTSGKYNEQFF
TGTGCCAGCAGCGGAACTAGCGGGAAATACAATGAGCAGTTCTTC
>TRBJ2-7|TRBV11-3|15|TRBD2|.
CASSRSGRNSYEQYF
TGTGCCAGCAGCCGTAGCGGGCGGAACTCCTACGAGCAGTACTTC
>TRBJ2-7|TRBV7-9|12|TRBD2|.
CASSLDGRRVNF
TGTGCCAGCAGCTTAGACGGGAGGCGGGTCAACTTC
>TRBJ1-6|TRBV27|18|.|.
CASSFKPPDTALHSPLHF
TGTGCCAGCAGTTTCAAGCCCCCGGACACAGCCCTACATTCACCCCTCCACTTT
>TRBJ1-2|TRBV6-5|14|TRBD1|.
CASTEGDRGIGYTF
TGTGCCAGCACCGAGGGTGACAGGGGAATCGGCTACACCTTC
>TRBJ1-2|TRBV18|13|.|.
CASSPPTAYGYTF
TGTGCCAGCTCACCACCGACAGCCTATGGCTACACCTTC
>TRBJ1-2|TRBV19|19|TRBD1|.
CASSHLTRDRGPANYGYTF
TGTGCCAGTAGCCATCTGACCCGGGACAGGGGACCCGCTAACTATGGCTACACCTTC
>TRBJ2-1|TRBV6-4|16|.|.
CASSDRPETGYNEQFF
TGTGCCAGCAGTGATAGACCCGAAACGGGGTACAATGAGCAGTTCTTC
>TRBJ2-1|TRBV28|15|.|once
CASQGLGGEDNEQFF
TGTGCCAGCCAGGGGTTGGGAGGGGAGGACAATGAGCAGTTCTTC
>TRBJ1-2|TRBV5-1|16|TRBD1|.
CASSLESGTAPYGYTF
TGCGCCAGCAGCTTGGAATCCGGGACAGCGCCCTATGGCTACACCTTT
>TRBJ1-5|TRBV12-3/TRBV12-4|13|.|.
CASSLGGFQPQHF
TGTGCCAGCAGTTTGGGGGGGTTTCAGCCCCAGCATTTT
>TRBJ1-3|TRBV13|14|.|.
CASSLYSSGNTIYF
TGTGCCAGCAGCTTGTACAGCTCTGGAAACACCATATATTTT
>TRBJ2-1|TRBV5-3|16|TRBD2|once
CARSSDPTSPYNEQFF
TGTGCCAGAAGCTCGGACCCGACTAGCCCCTACAATGAGCAGTTCTTC
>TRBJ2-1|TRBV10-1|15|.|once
CASSEGWACGNEQFF
TGCGCCAGCAGTGAAGGTTGGGCGTGCGGGAATGAGCAGTTCTTC
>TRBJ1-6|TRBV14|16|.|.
CASSRPGTGDNSPLHF
TGTGCCAGCAGCCGTCCCGGGACGGGGGATAATTCACCCCTCCACTTT
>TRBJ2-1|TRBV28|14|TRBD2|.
CASTAGGPYNEQFF
TGTGCCAGCACTGCGGGAGGGCCCTACAATGAGCAGTTCTTC
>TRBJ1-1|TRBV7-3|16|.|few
CASSLKAGAGNTEAFF
TGTGCCAGCAGCTTAAAAGCAGGGGCCGGGAACACTGAAGCTTTCTTT
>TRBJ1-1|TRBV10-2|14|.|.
CASSRKQEVGEAFF
TGCGCCAGCAGCAGAAAACAGGAAGTAGGGGAAGCTTTCTTT
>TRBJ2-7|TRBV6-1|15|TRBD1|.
CASSEEYPGGDEQYF
TGTGCCAGCAGTGAAGAATACCCAGGGGGCGACGAGCAGTACTTC
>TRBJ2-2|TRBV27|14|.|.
CASMGRDVFGELFF
TGTGCCAGCATGGGGCGGGATGTTTTCGGGGAGCTGTTTTTT
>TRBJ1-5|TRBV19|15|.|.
CASSRVRPRNQPQHF
TGTGCCAGTAGTCGGGTGAGACCTCGAAATCAGCCCCAGCATTTT
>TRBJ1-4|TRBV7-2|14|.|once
CASSPVATNEKLFF
TGTGCCAGCAGCCCAGTTGCAACTAATGAAAAACTGTTTTTT